A single sample is the source of the 14 T cell receptor beta chains below, sequenced in a study of CXCR3-negative and CXCR3-positive naive CD8 T cells. In preparing the TRB cDNA libraries, 5' RACE with UMI labels was used. TCRdb reprocessed the 5' RACE reads, with one entry per CDR3 protein and no DNA. This repertoire includes fewer than 90,000 distinct CDR3 sequences. Sample: naive CXCR3- CD8+ T cells from blood. Subset defined: CD45RO-CCR7+CD27+CD95- naive CD8+ T cells lacking CXCR3 (TNR3-). The receptors stem from a human donor in good health. Some clones in this sample may be carry-over from other donors' samples.

CDR3 residues: CASSLNRDLKATGELFF. The chain employs TRBV11-2 and TRBJ2-2; TCRdb outputs TRBD2, but without DNA this stays unchecked. The germline V gene encodes CDR1 SGHAT and CDR2 FQNNGV. The CDR3 is 17 amino acids. Variable domain in full (rest from reference TRBV11-2 and TRBJ2-2): EAGVAQSPRYKIIEKRQSVAFWCNPISGHATLYWYQQILGQGPKLLIQFQNNGVVDDSQLPKDRFSAERLKGVDSTLKIQPAKLEDSAVYLCASSLNRDLKATGELFFGEGSRLTVL.

The chain is built from TRBV29-1 and TRBJ1-1. The germline gives CDR1 SQVTM, CDR2 ANQGSEA. This CDR3 comprises 13 residues. This chain's CDR3 is CSVNGVMNTEAFF.

The chain is built from TRBV25-1 and TRBJ1-5; TCRdb's D call, TRBD1, is unchecked because there is no DNA. Per germline, CDR1 MGHDK and CDR2 SYGVNS. This CDR3 has 13 amino acids. CDR3 protein: CASSETGTQPQHF. The variable domain in full, with the rest retrieved from reference TRBV25-1 and TRBJ1-5, is EADIYQTPRYLVIGTGKKITLECSQTMGHDKMYWYQQDPGMELHLIHYSYGVNSTEKGDLSSESTVSRIRTEHFPLTLESARPSHTSQYLCASSETGTQPQHFGDGTRLSIL.

The chain is built from TRBV5-1 and TRBJ1-2; with no DNA, the TCRdb D assignment of TRBD1 cannot be verified. This CDR3 spans 16 amino acids. CDR1 is SGHRS, CDR2 YFSETQ, per germline. The CDR3 here is CASSLGGTGRRAGYTF.

This rearrangement joins TRBV28 to TRBJ2-7. The CDR3 contains 13 residues. From germline, CDR1 is MDHEN and CDR2 SYDVKM. The CDR3 sequence is CASSLEMGSEQYF.

V gene TRBV7-9 combines with J gene TRBJ2-7; there is no DNA to check the TCRdb D call of TRBD2. The CDR3 contains 13 residues. The germline V gene encodes CDR1 SEHNR and CDR2 FQNEAQ (reference sequence). The CDR3: CASSPTRSYEQYF.

The chain has TRBV7-9 and TRBJ1-1; the TRBD1 assignment by TCRdb is unverifiable without DNA. The germline V gene encodes CDR1 SEHNR and CDR2 FQNEAQ (reference sequence). This CDR3 comprises 13 residues. CDR3 sequence reads: CASVRGIYTEAFF.

The chain employs TRBV6-5 and TRBJ2-5; TCRdb's D call, TRBD1, is unchecked because there is no DNA. The CDR3 covers 15 residues. Looked up from germline, CDR1 is MNHEY and CDR2 is SVGAGI. The CDR3 protein is CASSYTSGTQETQYF.

The CDR3 loop reads CASRSGRDPTDTQYF. The genes are TRBV12-3 or TRBV12-4 and TRBJ2-3; TCRdb lists TRBD1, though no DNA is available to test this call. The CDR3 runs 15 residues.

The CDR3 here is CSASSGGPYEQYF. V is TRBV20-1 and J is TRBJ2-7; TCRdb indicates TRBD1, and absent DNA this call remains unverified. Germline V gives CDR1 DFQATT, CDR2 SNEGSKA (reference sequence). The CDR3 contains 13 residues.

V usage is TRBV7-8 and J usage is TRBJ2-2; as DNA is missing, the TRBD1 call by TCRdb cannot be tested. The length of the CDR3 is 17 residues. Germline assignment: CDR1 SGHVS and CDR2 FQNEAQ. CDR3 amino acids: CASSLADYRANTGELFF.

The gene calls are TRBV12-3 or TRBV12-4 and TRBJ2-7; TCRdb lists TRBD1, though no DNA is available to test this call. The CDR3 contains 15 residues. The CDR3 reads CASSSGQEPPGEQYF.

The rearrangement uses TRBV11-2 and TRBJ2-7. Germline CDR1 SGHAT, CDR2 FQNNGV. This CDR3 has 15 amino acids. CDR3 loop: CASSLSGGAFYEQYF.

The chain has TRBV9 and TRBJ2-7; TCRdb returns TRBD1, unconfirmable since there is no DNA. The germline gives CDR1 SGDLS, CDR2 YYNGEE. This CDR3 spans 12 amino acids. The CDR3 here is CASSATGFEQYF.